This T cell receptor beta chain appears in the sequencing data of a study of cytomegalovirus exposure and HLA in healthy donors. Germline loops: CDR1 KGHSH, CDR2 LQKENI. This CDR3 contains 13 residues. V lost 3 bases to trimming and J lost 5 bases, with 11 bases between them. This clone was picked up a small number of times. What it binds is not known. The PCR was carried out with 60 Vbeta primers and 13 Jbeta primers. Clones were read by immunoSEQ multiplex PCR, and TCRdb kept only the in-frame ones, dropping some. The data contain around 120,000 clones, roughly 69% of them singletons. The study, taken as a whole, reports: With further analysis later on, most CMV-associated TCR beta chains appeared HLA-restricted.

This sequence was found in a man aged 45 to 65 in good health and CMV-seropositive. Material for sequencing was PBMCs. The rearrangement joins TRBV18 to TRBJ2-7; tentatively, D is TRBD1 (6 bases). The CDR3 nucleotides read TGTGCCAGCTCACCGGGGGCTCAAGACGAGCAGTACTTC. It translates to CASSPGAQDEQYF.